This entry describes one T cell receptor (beta chain). These data are taken from a study of blood T cell repertoires in COVID-19. In the study overall: Samples representing acute and convalescent COVID-19 were sourced from the United States, Italy and Spain. PBMCs, B-cell-depleted T cells, or T cells were the source of the cDNA or gDNA that made up the material.

This CDR3 comprises 13 residues. V gave up 6 bases and J gave up 3 bases; unmatched junction bases: 5. Methods used by the authors: How many nucleated cells were present was estimated from reference gene primer amplification. Sequenced by immunoSEQ multiplex PCR; TCRdb stores in-frame clones only, minus some. That table is the source of V, J and clone size, and D and trimming were worked out from the DNA. The sample includes over 75,000 clones, 82% of them seen just once. Sequencing was carried out using peripheral blood. This TCR derives from an elderly woman with acute or convalescent COVID-19. The gene calls are TRBV12-3 or TRBV12-4 and TRBJ2-7; 7 nucleotides agree with TRBD1. The chain's CDR3 is CASRPGQFYEQYF. CDR3 DNA sequence: TGTGCCAGCAGACCGGGACAGTTCTACGAGCAGTACTTC.